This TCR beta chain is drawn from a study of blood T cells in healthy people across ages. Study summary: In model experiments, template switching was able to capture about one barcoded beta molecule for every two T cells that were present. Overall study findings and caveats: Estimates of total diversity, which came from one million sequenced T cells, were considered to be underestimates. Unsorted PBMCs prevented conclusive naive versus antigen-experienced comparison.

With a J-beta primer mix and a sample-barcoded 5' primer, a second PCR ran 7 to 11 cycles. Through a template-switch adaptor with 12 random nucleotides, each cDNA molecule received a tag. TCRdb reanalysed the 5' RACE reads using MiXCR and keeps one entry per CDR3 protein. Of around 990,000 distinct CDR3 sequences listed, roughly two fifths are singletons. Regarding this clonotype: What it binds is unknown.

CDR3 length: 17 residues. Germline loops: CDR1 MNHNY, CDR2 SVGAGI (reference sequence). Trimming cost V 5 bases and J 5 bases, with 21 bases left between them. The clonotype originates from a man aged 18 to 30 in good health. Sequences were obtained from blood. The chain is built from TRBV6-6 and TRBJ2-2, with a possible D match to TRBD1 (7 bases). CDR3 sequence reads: CASSPRFLQGGTGELFF. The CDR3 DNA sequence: TGTGCCAGCAGTCCCCGTTTCTTGCAGGGGGGTACCGGGGAGCTGTTTTTT.